The rows below give T cell receptor beta chains drawn from one sample of a study of synovial regulatory T cells in juvenile arthritis. TCRdb's table, derived via immunoSEQ multiplex PCR, lists solely in-frame clones and lacks some. The sample totals about 10,000 clones; its top ten clones hold more than 0.95%. The material sequenced was Treg cells from blood. These receptors were obtained from a donor aged 2-35 years with juvenile idiopathic arthritis. Both conserved end residues are part of each CDR3. The size field is filled for only some rows; it gives once, few, many or a size class.

j_call clone_size v_call cdr3_aa
TRBJ2-7 - TRBV7-9 CASSPLAGGPYEQYF
TRBJ2-1 - TRBV28 CASSIRGFLRLNEQFF
TRBJ2-1 - TRBV5-1 CASTTTSSYNEQFF
TRBJ1-3 medium-sized TRBV4-1 CASSQVKPRDYGRNTIYF
TRBJ2-7 - TRBV6-5 CASRSYSGERSEQYF
TRBJ2-7 - TRBV10-3 CAISEMGGIEQYF
TRBJ1-3 - TRBV5-1 CASRKEQDRGNTIYF
TRBJ1-1 - TRBV7-8 CASSFKVDRGTRRGEAFF
TRBJ1-2 - TRBV7-9 CASSFRHGYTF
TRBJ2-2 - TRBV18 CASSPTYTGELFF
TRBJ1-3 - TRBV2 CASSRGLLSGGNTIYF
TRBJ1-2 - TRBV27 CASSLWPRDRLNYGYTF
TRBJ2-3 - TRBV19 CASSIRVTGFFPDTQYF
TRBJ1-2 - TRBV5-4 CASSSRVGYGYTF
TRBJ1-1 - TRBV10-3 CAISDSLGRGRTEAFF
TRBJ2-5 - TRBV15 CATSREGSGQETQYF
TRBJ1-3 - TRBV7-9 CASSSAVPSGNTIYF
TRBJ2-1 - TRBV5-6 CASIRAISSNEQFF
TRBJ2-3 - TRBV4-1 CASSQVGTGTSTDTQYF
TRBJ2-2 - TRBV5-1 CASSGGLAGLSPGELFF
TRBJ2-2 medium-sized TRBV6-5 CASSYSMSGMGRELFF
TRBJ1-5 - TRBV5-1 CASSSGGQGQPQHF
TRBJ1-3 - TRBV6-1 CASSEWSERNTIYF
TRBJ1-4 - TRBV10-1 CASSPGSGGLFF
TRBJ1-2 - TRBV5-6 CASSLARGGYTF
TRBJ2-7 - TRBV5-6 CASSFVGSEQYF
TRBJ2-1 - TRBV29-1 CSVAQGIVNEQFF
TRBJ2-7 - TRBV27 CASSSRTNYEQYF
TRBJ2-7 - TRBV11-2 CASSLAGGVHEQYF
TRBJ2-2 - TRBV5-1 CASGGLAGRNTGELFF
TRBJ2-7 - TRBV27 CASSLWGSSYEQYF
TRBJ2-3 - TRBV27 CASRGGGTQYF